The 9 T cell receptor beta chains in this list originate from one sample, sequenced in a study of T cell responses to AZD1222 COVID-19 vaccine. Here immunoSEQ multiplex PCR was the method, and the copy in TCRdb shows in-frame clones only, minus some. The sample lists some 63,000 clones; about 91% were seen once. The sample was peripheral blood, taken 28 days after the second AZD1222 dose. These TCRs come from an adult who received the AZD1222 COVID-19 vaccine.

This chain joins TRBV11-2 and TRBJ1-4, with D possibly being TRBD1 (5 bases). The CDR3 is 15 amino acids. Per the germline V gene, CDR1 is SGHAT and CDR2 is FQNNGV. Trimming removed 5 bases from V and 3 bases from J, with 13 bases in between. The CDR3 spells CASSVGGSPNEKLFF. The CDR3, as DNA: TGTGCCAGCAGCGTGGGGGGGTCGCCTAATGAAAAACTGTTTTTT.

The genes are TRBV11-2 and TRBJ2-7; the D gene is possibly TRBD1 (6 bases). CDR1 SGHAT and CDR2 FQNNGV come from the germline V gene. Between the trimmed V and J ends, which lost 1 base and 1 base, there was a span of 23 bases. The CDR3 totals 19 residues. CDR3 sequence (DNA): TGTGCCAGCAGCTTAGGGGTAGGGACACACAGGCTAAGGTCCTACGAGCAGTACTTC. Its protein is CASSLGVGTHRLRSYEQYF.

The V and J genes are TRBV7-9 and TRBJ2-7; 7 positions match TRBD1. Germline V CDR1 and CDR2: SEHNR, FQNEAQ (reference sequence). The CDR3 consists of 13 residues. The ends lost 1 base at V and 5 bases at J; junction bases unmatched: 2. The CDR3 protein is CASSLGGTDEQYF. CDR3 in DNA: TGTGCCAGCAGCTTAGGGGGGACAGACGAGCAGTACTTC.

The gene calls are TRBV28 and TRBJ1-6; no firm D call. V was cut by 5 bases and J by 12 bases, with 11 bases left in between. The CDR3 is 12 residues long. Germline V gene sequence: CDR1 MDHEN, CDR2 SYDVKM. CDR3 in amino acids: CASSPDRKPLHF. DNA for the CDR3: TGTGCCAGCAGTCCTGACCGGAAACCCCTCCACTTT.

The chain combines TRBV6-1 with TRBJ2-3, with D unclear. CDR1 and CDR2 (germline): MNHNS, SASEGT. The germline V and J ends were trimmed by 2 bases and 6 bases, with 21 bases remaining between them. The length of the CDR3 is 17 residues. The CDR3 is CASSELRKPAIGDTQYF. For the CDR3, the DNA is TGTGCCAGCAGTGAACTCCGTAAGCCAGCAATCGGGGATACGCAGTATTTT.

The rearrangement joins TRBV5-4 to TRBJ2-1, with D maybe TRBD2 (5 bases). V dropped 4 bases and J dropped 5 bases, with 13 bases sitting between them. The length of the CDR3 is 14 residues. Germline-derived CDR1 and CDR2 are SGHNT and YYREEE (reference sequence). The CDR3 spells CASSVNGVDNEQFF. As DNA, the CDR3 is TGTGCCAGCAGCGTAAACGGGGTTGACAATGAGCAGTTCTTC.

A note on this clone: Germline and junction disagree at one end, which may indicate a read error. V and J are TRBV7-7 and TRBJ1-5; D not resolved. The CDR3 totals 13 residues. Germline V CDR1 and CDR2: SSHAT, FNYEAQ (reference sequence). The CDR3 DNA reads TGTGCTAGCAGCCGTCAGGAGAATCAGCCCCAGCATTTT. Its translation: CASSRQENQPQHF.

The J gene is TRBJ2-7, the V gene TRBV6-2 or TRBV6-3; maybe TRBD1 (6 bases). The germline V gene has CDR1 MNHEY and CDR2 SVGEGT. The CDR3 extends over 16 amino acids. V shed 0 bases and J shed 0 bases, with 12 bases lying between them. The chain's CDR3 is CASSYSHRESSYEQYF. CDR3 DNA sequence: TGTGCCAGCAGTTACTCACACAGGGAGAGCTCCTACGAGCAGTACTTC.

The chain carries TRBV11-3 and TRBJ2-5; no reliable D call. Between the trimmed V and J ends, which lost 1 base and 2 bases, there was a span of 8 bases. The germline gives CDR1 SGHNT, CDR2 YENEEA. The CDR3 totals 14 residues. This chain's CDR3 is CASSLGRQQETQYF. The CDR3 DNA is TGTGCCAGCAGCTTAGGACGGCAACAAGAGACCCAGTACTTC.